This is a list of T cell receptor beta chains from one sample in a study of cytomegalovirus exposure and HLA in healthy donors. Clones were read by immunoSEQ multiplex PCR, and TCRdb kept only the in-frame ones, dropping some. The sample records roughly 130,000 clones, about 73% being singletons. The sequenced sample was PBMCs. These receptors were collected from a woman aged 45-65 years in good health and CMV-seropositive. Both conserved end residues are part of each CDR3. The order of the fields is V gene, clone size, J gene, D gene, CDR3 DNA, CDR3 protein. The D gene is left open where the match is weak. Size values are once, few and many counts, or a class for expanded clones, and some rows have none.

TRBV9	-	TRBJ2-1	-	TGTGCCAGCAGCGTAGGGGCTGAGCAGTTCTTC	CASSVGAEQFF
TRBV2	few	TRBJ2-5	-	TGTGCCAGCAGCGTTCAAGAGACCCAGTACTTC	CASSVQETQYF
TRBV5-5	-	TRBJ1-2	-	TGTGCCAGCAGCTTGGTGGGAGCTAACTATGGCTACACCTTC	CASSLVGANYGYTF
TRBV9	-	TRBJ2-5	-	TGTGCCAGCAGCGTAGCCTCTGGGGCAACGGAGACCCAGTACTTC	CASSVASGATETQYF
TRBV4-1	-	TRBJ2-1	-	TGCGCCAGCAGCCGAGAAGGGACGCAAGGACTAAGCAATGAGCAGTTCTTC	CASSREGTQGLSNEQFF
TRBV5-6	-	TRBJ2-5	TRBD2	TGTGCCAGCAGTTTCGGCAGGGGACTAGCGGGGGGGCAAGAGACCCAGTACTTC	CASSFGRGLAGGQETQYF
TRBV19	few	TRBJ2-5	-	TGTGCCAGTAGTATAGATTCGAGGGGAGGAGAGACCCAGTACTTC	CASSIDSRGGETQYF
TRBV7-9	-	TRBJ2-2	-	TGTGCCAGCAGCCGGTCCCATGTGGCCGGGGAGCTGTTTTTT	CASSRSHVAGELFF
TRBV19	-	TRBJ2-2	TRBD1	TGTGCCAGTAGTATAGTAGGGGACAGGGGAACCGGGGAGCTGTTTTTT	CASSIVGDRGTGELFF
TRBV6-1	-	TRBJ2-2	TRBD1	TGTGCCAGCAGGGTGGGACAGGCCGGCGAGGAGCTGTTTTTT	CASRVGQAGEELFF
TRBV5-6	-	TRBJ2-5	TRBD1	TGTGCCAGCAGCGTGGGACAGTGGGAGACCCAGTACTTC	CASSVGQWETQYF
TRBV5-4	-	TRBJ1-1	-	TGTGCCAGCAGCCCACAGGGAATGAACACTGAAGCTTTCTTT	CASSPQGMNTEAFF
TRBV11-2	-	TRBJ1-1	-	TGTGCCAGCAGCTTGGTCAGGAACACTGAAGCTTTCTTT	CASSLVRNTEAFF
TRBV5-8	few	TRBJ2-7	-	TGTGCCAGCAGCCGGAGCTACGAGCAGTACTTC	CASSRSYEQYF
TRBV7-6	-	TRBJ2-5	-	TGTGCCAGCAGCCCAGGGCGGGAGACCCAGTACTTC	CASSPGRETQYF
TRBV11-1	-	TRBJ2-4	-	TGTGCCAGCAGCTCACGGACAGGAGGGAAAAACATTCAGTACTTC	CASSSRTGGKNIQYF
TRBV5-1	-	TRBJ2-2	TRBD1	TGCGCCAGCAGCGGAAAACCGGGACAGGGGAAGACCGGGGAGCTGTTTTTT	CASSGKPGQGKTGELFF
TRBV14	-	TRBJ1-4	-	TGTGCCAGCAGCCAAGGGTCATCGCGGCCTGTTAATGAAAAACTGTTTTTT	CASSQGSSRPVNEKLFF
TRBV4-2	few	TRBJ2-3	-	TGTGCCAGCAGCCATGACGGGGGCACAGATACGCAGTATTTT	CASSHDGGTDTQYF
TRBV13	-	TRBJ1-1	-	TGTGCCAGCAGCTTACGGGGAATGAACACTGAAGCTTTCTTT	CASSLRGMNTEAFF
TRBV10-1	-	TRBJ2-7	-	TGCGCCAGCAGTGAGAGGATAGCTCCCTACGAGCAGTACTTC	CASSERIAPYEQYF
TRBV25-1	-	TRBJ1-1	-	TGTGCCAGCAGCAGGGCGCGGTTAACTGAAGCTTTCTTT	CASSRARLTEAFF
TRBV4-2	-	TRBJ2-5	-	TGTGCCAGCAGCCAAGATGTAGGGGAAGAGACCCAGTACTTC	CASSQDVGEETQYF
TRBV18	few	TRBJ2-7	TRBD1	TGTGCCAGCTCCCTAGGACAGGGCGAATCCTACGAGCAGTACTTC	CASSLGQGESYEQYF
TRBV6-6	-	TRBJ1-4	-	TGTGCCAGCAGTCGAATTATAGCTAATGAAAAACTGTTTTTT	CASSRIIANEKLFF
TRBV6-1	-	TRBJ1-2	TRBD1	TGTGCCAGCAGTGATTTTGACAGGGTTTCCACCTTC	CASSDFDRVSTF
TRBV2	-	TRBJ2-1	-	TGTGCCAGCACAGGGCTTACCAATGAGCAGTTCTTC	CASTGLTNEQFF
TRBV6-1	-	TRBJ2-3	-	TGTGCCAGCAGCCTGGACAGCAGCATCACAGATACGCAGTATTTT	CASSLDSSITDTQYF
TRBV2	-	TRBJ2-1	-	TGTGCCAGCAGTTATCTGGCCAATGAGCAGTTCTTC	CASSYLANEQFF
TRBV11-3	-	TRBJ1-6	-	TGTGCCAGCAGCTTAGGGACCGATCAGGGGCCCCTCCACTTT	CASSLGTDQGPLHF
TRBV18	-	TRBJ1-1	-	TGTGCCAGCTCCCTAGGACGGGAGAACACTGAAGCTTTCTTT	CASSLGRENTEAFF
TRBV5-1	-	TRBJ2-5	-	TGCGCCAGCAGCTTCGGAGGGACAGAAGAGACCCAGTACTTC	CASSFGGTEETQYF
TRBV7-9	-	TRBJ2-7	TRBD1	TGTGCCAGCAGCTGGGACAGGGTTGGTTACGAGCAGTACTTC	CASSWDRVGYEQYF
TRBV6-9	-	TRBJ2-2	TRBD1	TGTGCCAGCAGCCGTCGTACCCAGTCCCCCGGGACAGGGAACACCGGGGAGCTGTTTTTT	CASSRRTQSPGTGNTGELFF
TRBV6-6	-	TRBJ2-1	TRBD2	TGTGCCAGCAGTTACGATAGCGGGGGTAATCGTGAGCAGTTCTTC	CASSYDSGGNREQFF
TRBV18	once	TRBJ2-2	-	TGTGCCAGCTCCCTCAGCGGGACATCTACCGGGGAGCTGTTTTTT	CASSLSGTSTGELFF
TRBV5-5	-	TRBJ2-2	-	TGTGCCAGCAGCTTGACGACAGCAAACACCGGGGAGCTGTTTTTT	CASSLTTANTGELFF
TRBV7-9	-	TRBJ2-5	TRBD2	TGTGCCAGCAGCTGGGGGGGGAAATGGGCCCAGTACTTC	CASSWGGKWAQYF